A selection of T cell receptor beta chains follows, all from one sample in a study of T-cell reconstitution after alpha-beta-depleted transplantation in children. MiXCR, applied by TCRdb to the PCR reads, yields one record per CDR3 protein. The table has around 680,000 distinct CDR3 sequences, roughly 15% seen once. The specimen comprised PBMCs from the stem cell graft donor, sampled from the stem cell graft. All receptors come from a human donor who donated a stem cell graft to a child with acute myeloid leukemia. CDR3s include the opening cysteine and the closing phenylalanine or tryptophan. D genes are given only for firm matches. The size of a clone is reported for some rows only, either as once, few or many, or as a class for expanded clones.

>.|.|TRBV12-3/TRBV12-4|TRBJ2-5
TGTGCCAGCAGTTTAACAGGGACCTCCCAAGAGACCCAGTACTTC
CASSLTGTSQETQYF
>TRBD2|.|TRBV20-1|TRBJ2-1
TGCAGTGCTAGAGATAGCGGGGGGCCTTCTCACAATGAGCAGTTCTTC
CSARDSGGPSHNEQFF
>TRBD2|many|TRBV7-2|TRBJ2-7
TGTGCCAGCAGCTTAGTGGCGGGGGGACTCTACGAGCAGTACTTC
CASSLVAGGLYEQYF
>.|many|TRBV13|TRBJ2-1
TGTGCCAGCAGCTCGAACCGGGGGGCTTACAATGAGCAGTTCTTC
CASSSNRGAYNEQFF
>.|.|TRBV25-1|TRBJ2-3
TGTGCCAGCAGTTCAGGGACGGACGATACGCAGTATTTT
CASSSGTDDTQYF
>.|.|TRBV7-2|TRBJ1-1
TGTGCCAGCAGCCGTAGAGGGGCCAAACAAGCTGAAGCTTTCTTT
CASSRRGAKQAEAFF
>.|.|TRBV5-1|TRBJ2-1
TGCGCCAGCAGCTTTGGAGCGTTGAGCTCCTACAATGAGCAGTTCTTC
CASSFGALSSYNEQFF
>.|.|TRBV7-9|TRBJ1-2
TGTGCCAGCAGGAGACCGACTGACTATGGCTACACCTTC
CASRRPTDYGYTF
>.|many|TRBV6-1|TRBJ2-4
TGTGCCAGCAGTGGCGGGTTTTACTTC
CASSGGFYF
>.|.|TRBV28|TRBJ2-2
TGTGCCAGCACCCATACGACTAGGAGCACCGGGGAGCTGTTTTTT
CASTHTTRSTGELFF
>.|.|TRBV4-1|TRBJ1-2
TGCGCCAGCAGCCAAGAAAGGGGTTCTTTGGCCTATGGCTACACCTTC
CASSQERGSLAYGYTF
>TRBD1|.|TRBV12-3/TRBV12-4|TRBJ2-2
TGTGCCAGCAGTTTTTTTGTGGGACAGGAGGACACCGGGGAGCTGTTTTTT
CASSFFVGQEDTGELFF
>.|few|TRBV7-9|TRBJ1-1
TGTGCCAGCAGCTTAGCCTCAGGGGCGGGAGCTTTCTTT
CASSLASGAGAFF
>TRBD2|many|TRBV20-1|TRBJ2-5
TGCAGTGCTATTCGGGAGGACAAGACCCAGTACTTC
CSAIREDKTQYF
>.|.|TRBV7-3|TRBJ2-1
TGTGCCAGCACCCTACGGGGGAGTTCGGATGAGCAGTTCTTC
CASTLRGSSDEQFF
>.|.|TRBV7-8|TRBJ2-7
TGTGCCAGCAGCTTCGGTTGGACCCTAAATTCGAGGGAGCAGTACTTC
CASSFGWTLNSREQYF
>TRBD2|many|TRBV7-3|TRBJ2-3
TGTGCCAGCAGCGCCGTAGCGGGGGACACAGATACGCAGTATTTT
CASSAVAGDTDTQYF
>.|few|TRBV3-1|TRBJ2-7
TGTGCCAGCAGCCAGGGAGTAGCCTCTTCCCGTTACGAGCAGTACTTC
CASSQGVASSRYEQYF
>.|.|TRBV4-1|TRBJ1-3
TGCGCCAGCAGCCAAGCGGAAGTTGGAAACACCATATATTTT
CASSQAEVGNTIYF
>TRBD1|.|TRBV24-1|TRBJ2-2
TGTGCCACCCGGGGTGGGGACAGGGGGCCATTAAACACCGGGGAGCTGTTTTTT
CATRGGDRGPLNTGELFF
>TRBD2|.|TRBV6-2/TRBV6-3|TRBJ2-1
TGTGCCAGCAGTTCCCCTAGCGGGGGCTCCTACAATGAGCAGTTCTTC
CASSSPSGGSYNEQFF
>TRBD1|many|TRBV7-2|TRBJ1-2
TGTGCCAGCAGCTTACCCCGGACAGGGAACTATGGCTACACCTTC
CASSLPRTGNYGYTF
>.|many|TRBV7-2|TRBJ2-7
TGTGCCAGCAGTCTCTACTCCTACGAGCAGTACTTC
CASSLYSYEQYF
>TRBD2|few|TRBV20-1|TRBJ2-5
TGCAGTGCTAGCGGGGGGGCCCCCGAGACCCAGTACTTC
CSASGGAPETQYF
>.|.|TRBV10-3|TRBJ2-6
TGTGCCATCGCGGGGAGGTTCTCTGGGGCCAACGTCCTGACTTTC
CAIAGRFSGANVLTF
>TRBD2|many|TRBV20-1|TRBJ2-1
TGCAGTGCTAGAGAGATCGGGGGGTATTATGAGCAGTTCTTC
CSAREIGGYYEQFF
>.|.|TRBV7-3|TRBJ2-5
TGTGACAGCAGCTTCGGTCGGGAGGAGACCCAGTACTTC
CDSSFGREETQYF
>.|many|TRBV12-3/TRBV12-4|TRBJ2-7
TGTGCCAGCAGTTTGGAGGCCGGGGTATTTAACGAGCAGTACTTC
CASSLEAGVFNEQYF
>.|many|TRBV5-1|TRBJ2-3
TGCGCCAGCAGTTTGGAGGGGTCGTTTACAGATACGCAGTATTTT
CASSLEGSFTDTQYF
>.|few|TRBV7-2|TRBJ1-6
TGTGCCAGCAGCGTGAACGGGGGGTCCTATAATTCACCCCTCCACTTT
CASSVNGGSYNSPLHF
>TRBD1|many|TRBV15|TRBJ1-4
TGTGCCACCAGCAGATCTCGACAGGGGGCTGGTGAAAAACTGTTTTTT
CATSRSRQGAGEKLFF
>TRBD1|many|TRBV20-1|TRBJ2-1
TGCAGTGCTCATAACCGGGACAGGGGGAATGATGAGCAGTTCTTC
CSAHNRDRGNDEQFF
>.|many|TRBV10-3|TRBJ1-2
TGTGCCATCAGTGAAGAAGGGCCTGGCTACACCTTC
CAISEEGPGYTF
>TRBD1|.|TRBV6-5|TRBJ2-3
TGTGCCAGCAGTTACGGGGACAGAAGCACAGATACGCAGTATTTT
CASSYGDRSTDTQYF
>TRBD1|few|TRBV12-3/TRBV12-4|TRBJ1-1
TGTGCCAGCAGGCCGGGACAGGGGCCTAACACTGAAGCTTTCTTT
CASRPGQGPNTEAFF
>.|many|TRBV20-1|TRBJ1-1
TGCAGTGCCACTATGGACGCACGGAGGAACACTGAAGCTTTCTTT
CSATMDARRNTEAFF
>.|many|TRBV5-1|TRBJ2-1
TGCGCCAGCAGCTTGGAGGGAGGAGATGAGCAGTTCTTC
CASSLEGGDEQFF
>TRBD1|few|TRBV4-2|TRBJ1-4
TGTGCCAGCAGTCAAAGTGGCGCAGGGGGACATGAAAAACTGTTTTTT
CASSQSGAGGHEKLFF
>TRBD2|few|TRBV20-1|TRBJ2-1
TGCAGTGCTAGGACCGAGACTAGCGCATACAATGAGCAGTTCTTC
CSARTETSAYNEQFF
>.|many|TRBV25-1|TRBJ1-2
TGTGCCAGCAGTGAATATAACTATGGCTACACCTTC
CASSEYNYGYTF
>.|many|TRBV29-1|TRBJ1-2
TGCAGCGGCGCGGACAGCAACTATGGCTACACCTTC
CSGADSNYGYTF
>.|.|TRBV5-6|TRBJ1-4
TGTGCCAGCAGCTTAGTGGGGCGCGGAACTAATGAAAAACTGTTTTTT
CASSLVGRGTNEKLFF
>TRBD2|many|TRBV7-2|TRBJ2-3
TGTGCCAGCAGCTTGACTAGCGGGGAATTGGGTACGCAGTATTTT
CASSLTSGELGTQYF
>.|.|TRBV5-5|TRBJ1-6
TGTGCCAGCAGCTTGGTAGGAGAGGGACCTGACGGCGAGGCCCTCCACTTT
CASSLVGEGPDGEALHF
>.|few|TRBV7-9|TRBJ2-1
TGTGCCAGCAGCTTAGCGGACGGTGCGGGGCCCTACAATGAGCAGTTCTTC
CASSLADGAGPYNEQFF
>.|.|TRBV11-1|TRBJ1-1
TGTGCCAGCAGCTTTTATTCTAGAATGAACACTGAAGCTTTCTTT
CASSFYSRMNTEAFF
>.|.|TRBV12-3/TRBV12-4|TRBJ1-2
TGTGCCAGCAGTCACTCAGACGGAACCTTATATGGCTACACCTTC
CASSHSDGTLYGYTF
>TRBD2|few|TRBV4-1|TRBJ2-3
TGCGCCAGCAGCCTACTAGCGGGTTTCACAGATACGCAGTATTTT
CASSLLAGFTDTQYF